One and the same sample provided the 28 T cell receptor beta chains below, sequenced in a study of early T cells in non-severe SARS-CoV-2 infection. TCRdb re-called the 5' RACE reads with MiXCR, one entry per CDR3 protein. The sample shows more than 65,000 distinct CDR3 sequences, more than 9% of them seen only once. The sample was whole blood. Receptors were obtained from an adult who was a healthcare worker with PCR-confirmed SARS-CoV-2 infection or an uninfected control (not recorded which).

This clonotype was counted between two and nine times. The J gene is TRBJ2-4, the V gene TRBV11-2; TRBD1 matches at 9 bases. CDR1 is SGHAT and CDR2 is FQNNGV in the germline V gene. This CDR3 spans 15 amino acids. V dropped 5 bases and J dropped 9; count of bases not matched to a gene: 11. This CDR3 is CASSPGGTGTIIQYF. The CDR3 DNA sequence: TGTGCCAGCAGCCCAGGGGGGACAGGGACGATCATTCAGTACTTC.

The table lists this clonotype with a few counts. The rearrangement uses TRBV3-1 and TRBJ2-7, with 11 bases lining up with TRBD1. Per the germline V gene, CDR1 is LGHDT and CDR2 is YNNKEL (reference sequence). CDR3 length: 16 residues. V lost 1 base to trimming and J lost 1 base; unmatched junction nucleotides: 3. For the CDR3, the DNA is TGTGCCAGCAGCCAAGGGACAGGGGGCCTTTCCTACGAGCAGTACTTC. Translated, it gives CASSQGTGGLSYEQYF.

In this sample, this clonotype turned up many times. The genes are TRBV12-3 or TRBV12-4 and TRBJ2-1; 8 nucleotides match TRBD1. This CDR3 is built from 15 residues. The V gene end was trimmed by 6 bases and the J gene end by 3 bases; junction bases not matched to a gene: 7. CDR3 sequence: CASSSDRVVYNEQFF. Here the CDR3 DNA reads TGTGCCAGCAGCTCGGACAGGGTGGTCTACAATGAGCAGTTCTTC.

Note on this clonotype: At one end, the junction sequence differs from germline, possibly due to a read error. The gene calls are TRBV27 and TRBJ2-3; TRBD1 agrees at 10 bases. CDR3 size: 15 residues. The germline CDR1 and CDR2 sequences are MNHEY and SMNVEV (reference sequence). CDR3 in amino acids: CARSSSRTGGDTQYF. As DNA, the CDR3 is TGTGCCAGGAGTTCAAGTCGGACAGGGGGAGATACGCAGTATTTT.

Many counts were recorded for this clonotype. The chain employs TRBV3-1 and TRBJ2-3, with TRBD2 as a possible D gene (5 bases). Germline CDR1 reads LGHDT; CDR2 reads YNNKEL (reference sequence). V was trimmed by 8 bases and J by 5 bases, leaving 11 bases between them. The CDR3 covers 12 residues. CDR3 bases: TGTGCCAGCGGACCAAGCGGAGATACGCAGTATTTT. Encoded protein: CASGPSGDTQYF.

This clonotype was counted only a few times. The chain couples TRBV28 to TRBJ2-3, with D perhaps matching TRBD1 or TRBD2 (5 bases each). Germline CDR1 reads MDHEN; CDR2 reads SYDVKM. The CDR3 consists of 13 residues. Trimming left V 8 bases short and J 4 bases short, with 13 bases between. The CDR3 nucleotides read TGTGCCAGCTCGGGACCTCCGGCAGATACGCAGTATTTT. The encoded protein is CASSGPPADTQYF.

The V gene is TRBV6-5, the J gene TRBJ2-1; 9 bases are shared with TRBD1. This CDR3 has 16 amino acids. V lost 6 bases, J lost 0 bases, and 6 bases stayed unmatched. CDR1 and CDR2 from the germline V gene are MNHEY and SVGAGI. Here the CDR3 reads CASSPQDRGSYNEQFF. CDR3 bases: TGTGCCAGCAGCCCCCAGGACAGGGGCTCCTACAATGAGCAGTTCTTC.

This clonotype was recorded many times. The chain joins TRBV5-1 to TRBJ2-7, with 10 bases lining up with TRBD1. CDR3 size: 14 residues. Germline trimming cut 3 bases from V and 5 bases from J; bases unmatched to any gene: 5. Germline V gene sequence: CDR1 SGHRS, CDR2 YFSETQ. CDR3 sequence reads: CASSYRDRGDEQYF. Written as DNA, the CDR3 is TGCGCCAGCAGCTACCGGGACAGGGGTGACGAGCAGTACTTC.

The rearrangement uses TRBV28 and TRBJ2-1; 10 bases agree with TRBD2. CDR1 and CDR2 from the germline V gene are MDHEN and SYDVKM. The CDR3 totals 16 residues. The junction had 9 bases not matched to a gene; V was cut back by 6 bases and J by 4 bases. The CDR3: CASSPGASGRYNEQFF. DNA for the CDR3: TGTGCCAGCAGCCCGGGAGCTAGCGGGAGATACAATGAGCAGTTCTTC.

There are many counts of this clonotype. The chain combines TRBV28 with TRBJ2-1; a possible D gene is TRBD2 (6 bases). Germline V lookup: CDR1 MDHEN, CDR2 SYDVKM. V was shortened by 7 bases and J by 10 bases, with 14 bases between the two germline ends. The CDR3 spans 12 residues. Written as DNA, the CDR3 is TGTGCCAGCACCTATCTTGGGGGGGAGCAGTTCTTC. Its protein product is CASTYLGGEQFF.

The table lists this clonotype with many counts. The gene calls are TRBV15 and TRBJ2-5; D perhaps matches TRBD1 (5 bases). Looked up from germline, CDR1 is LNHNV and CDR2 is YYDKDF (reference sequence). The V and J ends lost 0 bases and 1 base respectively, with 6 bases between them. The CDR3 covers 14 residues. Here the CDR3 reads CATSRDRGQETQYF. In nucleotides, the CDR3 is TGTGCCACCAGCAGAGATAGGGGCCAAGAGACCCAGTACTTC.

The sample holds many counts of this clonotype. The J gene is TRBJ2-3, the V gene TRBV29-1; D not certain. The CDR3 length is 10 residues. CDR1 and CDR2 (germline): SQVTM, ANQGSEA. Trimming stripped 1 base from V and 4 bases from J, with 0 bases between. The CDR3 reads CSVEADTQYF. The CDR3 DNA is TGCAGCGTTGAAGCAGATACGCAGTATTTT.

This clonotype was detected many times. This chain links TRBV5-6 with TRBJ2-4; D is unresolved. Germline V lookup: CDR1 SGHDT, CDR2 YYEEEE. Between the trimmed V and J ends, which lost 1 base and 0 bases, there was a span of 5 bases. The CDR3 contains 14 residues. The CDR3 nucleotides read TGTGCCAGCAGCTTGTACACAGCCAAAAACATTCAGTACTTC. Its protein is CASSLYTAKNIQYF. The whole variable domain, filled in from reference TRBV5-6 and TRBJ2-4, reads DAGVTQSPTHLIKTRGQQVTLRCSPKSGHDTVSWYQQALGQGPQFIFQYYEEEERQRGNFPDRFSGHQFPNYSSELNVNALLLGDSALYLCASSLYTAKNIQYFGAGTRLSVL.

In this sample, this clonotype turned up once. The rearrangement links TRBV11-1 to TRBJ2-2; D remains unclear. The CDR3 has 12 amino acids. Looked up from germline, CDR1 is SGHAT and CDR2 is FQDESV (reference sequence). Trimming shortened V by 5 bases and J by 6 bases, and 7 bases separated the two germline ends. CDR3 in amino acids: CASSDGAGELFF. As DNA, the CDR3 is TGTGCCAGCAGCGACGGAGCCGGGGAGCTGTTTTTT.

The rearrangement uses TRBV28 and TRBJ1-2; D not certain. The length of the CDR3 is 12 residues. The germline gives CDR1 MDHEN, CDR2 SYDVKM. V dropped 2 bases and J dropped 2 bases, with 3 bases sitting between them. CDR3 residues: CASSLINYGYTF. CDR3 sequence (DNA): TGTGCCAGCAGTTTAATAAACTATGGCTACACCTTC.

This clonotype was seen a few times. This chain connects TRBV6-6 to TRBJ1-1, with unresolved D. The CDR3 loop spans 11 amino acids. V was shortened by 6 bases and J by 11 bases, with 13 bases between the two germline ends. The V gene's germline CDR1 is MNHNY and CDR2 SVGAGI (reference sequence). The CDR3 nucleotides read TGTGCCAGCAGCTCCCCGGCGAGGGCTTTCTTT. Amino acids: CASSSPARAFF.

This clonotype was counted many times. The V and J genes are TRBV18 and TRBJ1-1, with TRBD1 as a possible D gene (5 bases). The CDR3 loop spans 14 amino acids. The V end lost 6 bases, the J end lost 4 bases, and 15 bases lay between the germline ends. Germline CDR1 is KGHSH and CDR2 is LQKENI. CDR3 residues: CASSPTDSATEAFF. CDR3 nucleotides: TGTGCCAGCTCCCCGACTGACAGCGCCACTGAAGCTTTCTTT.

This clonotype was picked up many times. The rearrangement uses TRBV28 and TRBJ1-6, with 8 nucleotides matching TRBD1. Per germline, CDR1 MDHEN and CDR2 SYDVKM. V shed 6 bases, J shed 7 bases, and the junction held 5 bases outside the gene matches. The CDR3 totals 14 residues. CDR3 region: CASRIQGGNSPLHF. The CDR3 DNA reads TGTGCCAGCAGGATACAGGGGGGGAATTCACCCCTCCACTTT.

This clonotype turned up a few times. The chain recombines TRBV7-2 with TRBJ2-5; 16 bases are a match to TRBD2. The CDR3 is 17 amino acids. V was pared by 5 bases and J by 2 bases, with 5 bases of the junction left unmatched. Germline loops: CDR1 SGHTA, CDR2 FQGNSA. The CDR3 reads CASSAGTSGREQETQYF. The CDR3 coding sequence is TGTGCCAGCAGCGCCGGGACTAGCGGGAGGGAGCAAGAGACCCAGTACTTC.

This clonotype came up many times. A read error may account for a junction end that differs from germline. The V and J genes are TRBV10-3 and TRBJ1-5; D perhaps matches TRBD1 (5 bases). CDR1 is ENHRY and CDR2 is SYGVKD in the germline V gene. The CDR3 length is 14 residues. The CDR3 sequence: CAISEVAGNRPQHF. The CDR3, as DNA: TGTGCCATCAGTGAGGTGGCAGGGAATCGGCCCCAGCATTTT.

In this sample, this clonotype turned up many times. This chain connects TRBV9 to TRBJ1-3, with D hard to call. The CDR3 has 16 residues. CDR1 and CDR2 from the germline V gene are SGDLS and YYNGEE. Trimming removed 0 bases at V and 8 bases at J, with 18 bases between. The DNA of the CDR3 is TGTGCCAGCAGCGTAGCTGGGTCTTTCGAGGAGGACACCATATATTTT. This gives the protein CASSVAGSFEEDTIYF.

This clonotype came up many times. The chain joins TRBV27 to TRBJ1-3; no clear D. The germline V gene encodes CDR1 MNHEY and CDR2 SMNVEV (reference sequence). The ends were cut back, 6 bases at V and 3 bases at J, with 12 bases in the middle. CDR3 length: 14 residues. The CDR3 coding sequence is TGTGCCAGCAGAATTAACTCTGGTGGAAACACCATATATTTT. This gives the protein CASRINSGGNTIYF.

This sequence joins TRBV20-1 and TRBJ2-7; no clear D. CDR3 length equals 11 residues. Germline CDR1 is DFQATT and CDR2 is SNEGSKA (reference sequence). CDR3 loop: CSAAIGYEQYF. The CDR3 DNA is TGCAGCGCAGCTATCGGCTACGAGCAGTACTTC.

The table lists this clonotype with many counts. This chain connects TRBV7-6 to TRBJ2-1; 7 nucleotides match TRBD2. This CDR3 contains 13 residues. V was clipped by 5 bases and J by 15 bases; unmatched bases: 13. CDR1 is SGHVS, CDR2 FNYEAQ, per germline. DNA of the CDR3: TGTGCCAGCAGCACGGGACTAACCGAGCAGTGGTTCTTC. As protein: CASSTGLTEQWFF.

This clonotype was picked up many times. This CDR3 is CASSERGGNTEAFF. The CDR3 DNA follows: TGTGCCAGCAGTGAAAGGGGGGGGAACACTGAAGCTTTCTTT. This chain joins TRBV6-1 and TRBJ1-1; TRBD1 is a possible D gene (6 bases). Germline V gives CDR1 MNHNS, CDR2 SASEGT. The CDR3 covers 14 residues. V was trimmed by 2 bases and J by 1 base, leaving 8 bases between them.

This clonotype was detected many times. V and J are TRBV29-1 and TRBJ2-5; D is uncertain. Trimming cost V 6 bases and J 3 bases, with 11 bases left between them. This CDR3 spans 12 amino acids. The V gene's germline CDR1 is SQVTM and CDR2 ANQGSEA. This CDR3 reads CSVVGYEETQYF. In nucleotides, the CDR3 is TGCAGCGTCGTCGGATATGAAGAGACCCAGTACTTC.

Of note for this clonotype: Compared with germline, one end of the junction differs, possibly owing to a read error. This chain joins TRBV7-2 and TRBJ2-6; TRBD1 is a possible D gene (7 bases). Germline V CDR1 and CDR2: SGHTA, FQGNSA. This CDR3 is built from 15 residues. The CDR3 loop reads CASSPGGSGANVLIF. The CDR3 coding sequence is TGTGCCAGCAGCCCAGGGGGGTCTGGGGCCAACGTCCTGATTTTC.

This clonotype was detected many times. V usage is TRBV20-1 and J usage is TRBJ2-7; 8 positions match TRBD2. J was trimmed by 0 bases and V by 5 bases; bases with no gene match: 6. The length of the CDR3 is 14 residues. Per the germline V gene, CDR1 is DFQATT and CDR2 is SNEGSKA (reference sequence). In DNA form, the CDR3 reads TGCAGTGCTGGCGGCGGGGGGCCCTCCTACGAGCAGTACTTC. It encodes CSAGGGGPSYEQYF.